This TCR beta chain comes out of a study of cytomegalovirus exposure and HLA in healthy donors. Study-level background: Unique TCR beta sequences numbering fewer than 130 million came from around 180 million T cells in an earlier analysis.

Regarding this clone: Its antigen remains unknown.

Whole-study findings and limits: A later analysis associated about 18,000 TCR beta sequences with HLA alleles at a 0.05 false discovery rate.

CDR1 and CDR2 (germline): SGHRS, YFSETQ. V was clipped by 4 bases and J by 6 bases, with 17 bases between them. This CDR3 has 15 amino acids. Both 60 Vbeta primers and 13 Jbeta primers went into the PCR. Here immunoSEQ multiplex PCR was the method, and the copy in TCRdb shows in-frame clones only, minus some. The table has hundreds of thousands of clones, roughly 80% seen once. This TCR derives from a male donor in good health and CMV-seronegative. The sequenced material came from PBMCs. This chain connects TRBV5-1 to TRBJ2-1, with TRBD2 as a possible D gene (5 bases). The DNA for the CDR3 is TGCGCCAGCAGCGTGGGTAGCGTTGCCTGCAATGAGCAGTTCTTC. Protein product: CASSVGSVACNEQFF.